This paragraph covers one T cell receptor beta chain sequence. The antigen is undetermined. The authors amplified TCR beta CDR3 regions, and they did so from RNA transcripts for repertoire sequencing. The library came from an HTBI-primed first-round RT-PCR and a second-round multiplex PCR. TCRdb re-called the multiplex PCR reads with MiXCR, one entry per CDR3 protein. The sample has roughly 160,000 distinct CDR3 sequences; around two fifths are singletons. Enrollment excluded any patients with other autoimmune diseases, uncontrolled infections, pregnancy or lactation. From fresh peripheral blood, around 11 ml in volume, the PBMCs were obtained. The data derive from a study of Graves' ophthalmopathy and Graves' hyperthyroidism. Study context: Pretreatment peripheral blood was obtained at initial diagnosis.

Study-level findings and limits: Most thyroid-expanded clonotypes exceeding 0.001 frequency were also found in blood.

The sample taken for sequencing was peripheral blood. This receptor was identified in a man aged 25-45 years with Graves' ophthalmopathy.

The CDR3 nucleotides are TGTGCCAGCGACGAACGGTCCTCTGGAAACACCATATATTTT. It is translated as CASDERSSGNTIYF. The rearrangement uses TRBV12-3 or TRBV12-4 and TRBJ1-3, with D unresolved. CDR3 length: 14 amino acids. V lost 8 bases and J lost 0, with 11 bases in between.